These 23 T cell receptor beta chains share one sample of origin, sequenced in a study of cytomegalovirus exposure and HLA in healthy donors. Assay used: immunoSEQ multiplex PCR; TCRdb lists only in-frame clones, some missing. The sample gives tens of thousands of clones, more than 90% of which show up once; 0.7% to 0.95% is in the top ten. Sequences were obtained from PBMCs. Every receptor here comes from a man aged 18 to 29 in good health and CMV-seronegative.

The chain employs TRBV11-2 and TRBJ2-3, with TRBD2 matching over 10 bases. Per the germline V gene, CDR1 is SGHAT and CDR2 is FQNNGV. This CDR3 is built from 16 residues. The trim removed 2 bases at V and 4 bases at J, leaving 6 bases unmatched. Written as DNA, the CDR3 is TGTGCCAGCAGCTTACTAGCGGGAGTCTTCTCAGATACGCAGTATTTT. Translating gives CASSLLAGVFSDTQYF. Combining the CDR3 with reference TRBV11-2 and TRBJ2-3 gives the whole variable domain EAGVAQSPRYKIIEKRQSVAFWCNPISGHATLYWYQQILGQGPKLLIQFQNNGVVDDSQLPKDRFSAERLKGVDSTLKIQPAKLEDSAVYLCASSLLAGVFSDTQYFGPGTRLTVL.

This chain uses TRBV10-3 with TRBJ2-7; TRBD2 aligns across 11 bases. Looked up from germline, CDR1 is ENHRY and CDR2 is SYGVKD. The CDR3 spans 15 residues. V shed 3 bases and J 4 bases; nucleotides not matched to a gene: 5. This chain's CDR3 is CAISEGTSGIYEQYF. The DNA for the CDR3 is TGTGCCATCAGTGAAGGGACTAGCGGAATATACGAGCAGTACTTC.

This sequence joins TRBV5-1 and TRBJ2-1, with D tentatively TRBD2 (5 bases). V was clipped by 0 bases and J by 8 bases, with 18 bases between them. The V gene's germline CDR1 is SGHRS and CDR2 YFSETQ. The CDR3 has 16 amino acids. CDR3 sequence (DNA): TGCGCCAGCAGCTTGGGGGCAGCGGCGTCTGTGGATGAGCAGTTCTTC. Its protein product is CASSLGAAASVDEQFF.

Comment on this clone: An end of the junction differs from the germline gene, which may be a read error. CDR3 loop: CASRLGLAGAEFPGELFF. CDR3 bases: TGTGCCAGCAGATTAGGACTAGCGGGAGCGGAGTTTCCCGGGGAGCTGTTTTTT. The V gene is TRBV11-2, the J gene TRBJ2-2, with 13 bases fitting TRBD2. Looked up from germline, CDR1 is SGHAT and CDR2 is FQNNGV. This CDR3 has 18 residues.

This clone was observed once. The chain is built from TRBV19 and TRBJ1-1; D remains unclear. The germline V gene encodes CDR1 LNHDA and CDR2 SQIVND (reference sequence). The V end lost 3 bases, the J end lost 8 bases, and 22 bases lay between the germline ends. CDR3 length: 16 amino acids. In nucleotides, the CDR3 is TGTGCCAGTAGTATTGATGAGCGGGTTACGCTACCAGAAGCTTTCTTT. Protein: CASSIDERVTLPEAFF.

The J gene is TRBJ2-5, the V gene TRBV27; no reliable D call. Trimming took 7 bases from V and 0 from J, leaving 9 bases between them. The CDR3 contains 13 residues. Germline V lookup: CDR1 MNHEY, CDR2 SMNVEV (reference sequence). In nucleotides, the CDR3 is TGTGCCAGCAAGAGCTTTCACCAAGAGACCCAGTACTTC. This sequence encodes CASKSFHQETQYF.

The chain combines TRBV7-9 with TRBJ1-1; 7 bases fit TRBD1. The CDR3 runs 14 residues. The junction had 6 bases not matched to a gene; V was cut back by 1 base and J by 7 bases. Germline-derived CDR1 and CDR2 are SEHNR and FQNEAQ (reference sequence). DNA of the CDR3: TGTGCCAGCAGCTTAGGACAGGGAGGAGGTGAAGCTTTCTTT. It yields the protein CASSLGQGGGEAFF. The full variable domain, rest sourced from reference TRBV7-9 and TRBJ1-1, is DTGVSQNPRHKITKRGQNVTFRCDPISEHNRLYWYRQTLGQGPEFLTYFQNEAQLEKSRLLSDRFSAERPKGSFSTLEIQRTEQGDSAMYLCASSLGQGGGEAFFGQGTRLTVV.

This chain joins TRBV6-5 and TRBJ2-5, with D possibly TRBD2 on 6 matching bases. V lost 8 bases, J lost 5 bases, and 15 bases lay in between. CDR1 is MNHEY and CDR2 is SVGAGI in the germline V gene. This CDR3 comprises 13 residues. The CDR3 reads CASLEGGTETQYF. In DNA form, the CDR3 reads TGTGCCAGCTTAGAGGGCGGGACGGAGACCCAGTACTTC.

The chain recombines TRBV7-9 with TRBJ2-7; 9 positions match TRBD2. Trimming cost V 10 bases and J 2 bases; bases outside gene matches: 9. This CDR3 comprises 14 residues. Germline V lookup: CDR1 SEHNR, CDR2 FQNEAQ (reference sequence). DNA for the CDR3: TGTGCCACTTCAAGGCGGGAGGGGGCCTACGAGCAGTACTTC. Its protein product is CATSRREGAYEQYF.

This sequence joins TRBV4-1 and TRBJ2-7; a possible D gene is TRBD2 (7 bases). Trimming stripped 0 bases from V and 4 bases from J, with 13 bases between. Germline CDR1 is MGHRA and CDR2 is YSYEKL. CDR3 length equals 15 residues. CDR3 DNA: TGCGCCAGCAGCCAAGAATCCAGGGGAGGGTACGAGCAGTACTTC. Amino acid sequence: CASSQESRGGYEQYF.

Concerning this clone: Other DNA sequences in the same sample also yield this CDR3. CDR3 sequence (DNA): TGTGCCAGCAGCTTGACTAGCGGTCAAGAGACCCAGTACTTC. Translating it yields CASSLTSGQETQYF. The chain is built from TRBV7-9 and TRBJ2-5; 9 positions agree with TRBD2. The germline gives CDR1 SEHNR, CDR2 FQNEAQ (reference sequence). With 3 bases clipped from V and 2 bases from J, the junction kept 1 base outside the gene matches. The CDR3 length is 14 residues.

For the CDR3, the DNA is TGCAGCGTGGGGACAGGATACACAGATACGCAGTATTTT. Amino acids: CSVGTGYTDTQYF. The chain couples TRBV29-1 to TRBJ2-3, with TRBD1 matching over 8 bases. Germline V lookup: CDR1 SQVTM, CDR2 ANQGSEA. CDR3 length equals 13 residues. Trimming removed 6 bases from V and 2 bases from J; junction bases left unmatched: 4.

This chain links TRBV29-1 with TRBJ2-7; a possible D gene is TRBD1 (5 bases). This CDR3 comprises 12 residues. The V end lost 3 bases, the J end lost 7 bases, and 13 bases lay between the germline ends. Germline values: CDR1 SQVTM, CDR2 ANQGSEA. The CDR3 nucleotides read TGCAGCGTTGAGGAAACAGGCCTAGAGCAGTACTTC. This gives the protein CSVEETGLEQYF.

The chain is built from TRBV28 and TRBJ2-2, with 11 bases matching TRBD2. Per the germline V gene, CDR1 is MDHEN and CDR2 is SYDVKM. The J segment lost 5 bases and the V segment lost 6 bases, leaving 2 bases of the junction unmatched. The CDR3 loop spans 14 amino acids. Here the CDR3 reads CASRTSGNTGELFF. DNA for the CDR3: TGTGCCAGCAGGACTAGCGGGAATACCGGGGAGCTGTTTTTT.

The chain employs TRBV7-2 and TRBJ2-2; 9 nucleotides align to TRBD2. Trimming at V came to 1 base and at J to 1 base, leaving 4 bases not matched to a gene. Germline CDR1 reads SGHTA; CDR2 reads FQGNSA. The CDR3 contains 17 residues. The CDR3 loop is CASSLVATSGNTGELFF. CDR3 nucleotide sequence: TGTGCCAGCAGCTTAGTCGCGACTAGCGGGAACACCGGGGAGCTGTTTTTT.

The rearrangement joins TRBV6-6 to TRBJ2-2; D gene uncertain. CDR3 length: 14 residues. V was shortened by 7 bases and J by 3 bases, with 12 bases between the two germline ends. Germline CDR1 and CDR2: MNHNY and SVGAGI (reference sequence). CDR3 sequence reads: CASTIELDTGELFF. CDR3 sequence (DNA): TGTGCCAGCACCATCGAGCTGGACACCGGGGAGCTGTTTTTT.

The J gene is TRBJ1-2, the V gene TRBV6-1; D possibly corresponds to TRBD1 (5 bases). Germline lookup yields CDR1 MNHNS and CDR2 SASEGT. V shed 1 base and J shed 6 bases, with 9 bases lying between them. This CDR3 region has 13 residues. The CDR3 spells CASSEGQGHGYTF. The CDR3 DNA reads TGTGCCAGCAGTGAAGGGCAGGGCCATGGCTACACCTTC.

The chain recombines TRBV5-1 with TRBJ2-1, with TRBD2 matching over 8 bases. The length of the CDR3 is 15 residues. V lost 0 bases, J lost 5 bases, and 4 bases stayed unmatched. Germline V gene data show CDR1 as SGHRS and CDR2 as YFSETQ. In nucleotides, the CDR3 is TGCGCCAGCAGCTTGGTGCTTAGCGGGAACAATGAGCAGTTCTTC. It codes for CASSLVLSGNNEQFF.

This clone was observed a single time. Its ends do not fully match the called genes, so a read error is possible. The V gene is TRBV27, the J gene TRBJ2-2, with D perhaps matching TRBD2 (5 bases). There are 15 residues in the CDR3. CDR1 is MNHEY, CDR2 SMNVEV, per germline (reference sequence). CDR3 nucleotide sequence: TGTGCCAGCACGTCGTCTAGCAGGAACACCGGGGAGCTGCTTTTT. The encoded protein is CASTSSSRNTGELLF.

Here the CDR3 DNA reads TGTGCCAGCAGTTTGGAGGGGACCCTCACCGGGGAGCTGTTTTTT. Amino acids: CASSLEGTLTGELFF. The chain has TRBV28 and TRBJ2-2; D is perhaps TRBD2 (6 bases). Germline assignment: CDR1 MDHEN and CDR2 SYDVKM. CDR3 length: 15 residues. The germline V and J ends were trimmed by 3 bases and 4 bases, with 12 bases remaining between them.

The chain links TRBV28 to TRBJ2-3; 12 bases map to TRBD2. CDR1 and CDR2 from the germline V gene are MDHEN and SYDVKM. The junction had 4 bases not matched to a gene; V was cut back by 5 bases and J by 4 bases. CDR3 length: 15 residues. This CDR3 reads CASSPLAGGSDTQYF. The CDR3 DNA is TGTGCCAGCAGTCCGCTAGCGGGAGGGTCAGATACGCAGTATTTT.

This clone was picked up one time. The chain uses TRBV10-2 and TRBJ1-5; D remains ambiguous. The ends were cut back, 7 bases at V and 3 bases at J, with 10 bases in the middle. Germline loops: CDR1 WSHSY, CDR2 SAAADI. This CDR3 has 13 amino acids. The CDR3, as DNA: TGCGCCAGCAAGGACGGGAACAATCAGCCCCAGCATTTT. It encodes CASKDGNNQPQHF.

This rearrangement joins TRBV5-1 to TRBJ2-3; D is possibly TRBD2 (7 bases). Trimming shortened V by 4 bases and J by 6 bases, and 18 bases separated the two germline ends. The CDR3 loop spans 15 amino acids. Germline CDR1 and CDR2: SGHRS and YFSETQ. CDR3 sequence (DNA): TGCGCCAGCAGCCTCTTGGGGGCCGGGGGGGATACGCAGTATTTT. Translated: CASSLLGAGGDTQYF.